The entry below gives a single T cell receptor (beta chain) sequence along with its context. This may come from a read error, since a much larger clone is one base off. This sample was taken from a study of T-cell reconstitution after alpha-beta-depleted transplantation in children. Germline V gene data show CDR1 as SGDLS and CDR2 as YYNGEE. This CDR3 spans 18 amino acids. Unique molecular identifiers were incorporated into the prepared TCRbeta library. TCRdb recomputed calls from the PCR reads with MiXCR, one row per CDR3 protein. The table records 100,000 to 120,000 distinct CDR3 sequences, 9% to 12% of them present only once.

The TCR sequence derives from a human donor who donated a stem cell graft to a child with acute lymphoblastic leukemia. The gene calls are TRBV9 and TRBJ2-3; the match to TRBD2 covers 11 bases. The specimen was PBMCs from the stem cell graft donor, collected from the stem cell graft. This CDR3 is CASIVALAGAASTDTQYF. The CDR3 bases are TGTGCCAGCATCGTAGCACTAGCGGGGGCCGCTAGCACAGATACGCAGTATTTT.